This T cell receptor beta chain was profiled in a study of post-analysis software for immune sequencing data. The wider study: Relapsing-remitting, secondary progressive and progressive-relapsing forms of multiple sclerosis all featured among disease courses. Study conclusions and caveats: Under the F measure, samples that were prepared in one batch clustered strongly together. A significant reduction in normalized Chao1 diversity was observed in multiple sclerosis patients versus controls. Patients showed TRBV5-6, TRBV5-1 and TRBV20-1 among several TRBV segments more frequent than in controls.

The TCR beta cDNA libraries contained unique molecular identifiers. MiXCR was run by TCRdb on the PCR reads, yielding one entry per CDR3 protein. The sample lists roughly 670,000 distinct CDR3 sequences, 55% to 70% occurring once. After removal of 5 bases from V and 4 bases from J, the junction contained 8 bases not matched to a gene. This CDR3 comprises 15 residues. Germline loops: CDR1 DFQATT, CDR2 SNEGSKA (reference sequence). In the case of this clonotype: What it binds is not known.

The J gene is TRBJ2-1, the V gene TRBV20-1, with 10 bases lining up with TRBD2. The TCR sequence derives from a girl aged 2 to 10 with multiple sclerosis. The sequenced material came from blood. The CDR3 sequence is CSAYPGLAPYNEQFF. The CDR3 nucleotides read TGCAGTGCTTATCCGGGACTAGCGCCTTACAATGAGCAGTTCTTC.